These 22 T cell receptor beta chains came from one sample sequenced in a study of blood T cell repertoires in COVID-19. The data were produced by immunoSEQ multiplex PCR, yet TCRdb's version contains in-frame clones alone and is incomplete. The repertoire includes approximately 260,000 clones, roughly 80% of them detected once, and under 5% sits in the top ten. Sequencing was carried out using PBMCs or T cells enriched from blood (not recorded which). These receptor sequences come from a man aged 25 to 40 with acute COVID-19.

The chain couples TRBV6-1 to TRBJ2-1, with D possibly TRBD2 on 5 matching bases. Looked up from germline, CDR1 is MNHNS and CDR2 is SASEGT. Between the trimmed V and J ends, which lost 2 bases and 7 bases, there was a span of 12 bases. The CDR3 is made up of 14 amino acids. The CDR3, as DNA: TGTGCCAGCAGTGAATTTCCGGAGCGGAATGAGCAGTTCTTC. Protein: CASSEFPERNEQFF.

The rearrangement links TRBV3-1 (or the pseudogene TRBV3-2) to TRBJ2-3; D unclear. CDR3 size: 14 residues. Germline CDR1 LGHDT, CDR2 YNNKEL (reference sequence). Trimming pared 1 base from V and 4 bases from J, leaving 9 bases between. CDR3 sequence reads: CASSQGRVADTQYF. The CDR3 coding sequence is TGTGCCAGCAGCCAAGGACGGGTGGCAGATACGCAGTATTTT.

This chain connects TRBV27 to TRBJ2-5; 8 bases map to TRBD2. The CDR3 covers 13 residues. Germline V gene data show CDR1 as MNHEY and CDR2 as SMNVEV (reference sequence). V lost 6 bases and J lost 4; bases outside the gene matches: 4. For the CDR3, the DNA is TGTGCCAGCAGAAATCTAGCGGGAGAGACCCAGTACTTC. Protein sequence: CASRNLAGETQYF.

The chain couples TRBV7-2 to TRBJ1-2; 8 bases fit TRBD1. The CDR3 contains 15 residues. Germline-derived CDR1 and CDR2 are SGHTA and FQGNSA. The V and J ends lost 5 bases and 7 bases, in that order; junction bases with no gene match: 12. CDR3 residues: CASSPEGSRGPGYTF. The CDR3 nucleotides are TGTGCCAGCAGCCCAGAGGGTTCCAGGGGGCCTGGCTACACCTTC.

This clone has a single count. The CDR3, as DNA: TGTGCCAGCAGTCCATACACGACAGGAAGATTCCACGAGCAGTACGTC. The encoded protein is CASSPYTTGRFHEQYV. This chain uses TRBV27 with TRBJ2-7, with D perhaps TRBD1 (6 bases). The CDR3 loop spans 16 amino acids. The ends were cut back, 5 bases at V and 5 bases at J, with 22 bases in the middle. Germline V lookup: CDR1 MNHEY, CDR2 SMNVEV (reference sequence).

This clone was recorded a few times. V gene TRBV2 combines with J gene TRBJ2-7; 9 nucleotides agree with TRBD2. The CDR3 runs 15 residues. The trim removed 6 bases at V and 0 bases at J, leaving 6 bases unmatched. Germline values: CDR1 SNHLY, CDR2 FYNNEI. CDR3 DNA sequence: TGTGCCAGCAGGACGCTAGCGGGGAGCTCCTACGAGCAGTACGTC. It translates to CASRTLAGSSYEQYV.

The chain recombines TRBV15 with TRBJ2-1; 8 bases agree with TRBD1. Germline V gene lookup returns CDR1 LNHNV and CDR2 YYDKDF (reference sequence). J lost 5 bases, V lost 0 bases, and 6 bases had no gene match. This CDR3 comprises 16 residues. The CDR3, as DNA: TGTGCCACCAGCAGAGATCTAGTGACAGGGGACAATGAGCAGTTCTTC. It codes for CATSRDLVTGDNEQFF.

In its sample, this clone was seen a few times. The J gene is TRBJ2-4, the V gene TRBV24-1; 7 bases line up with TRBD2. The trim removed 2 bases at V and 1 base at J, leaving 1 base unmatched. CDR1 and CDR2 from the germline V gene are KGHDR and SFDVKD. This CDR3 contains 15 residues. The CDR3 DNA reads TGTGCCACCAGTGATTCCGGGAGGGCCAAAAACATTCAGTACTTC. Translated, it gives CATSDSGRAKNIQYF.

Worth noting for this clone: One end of the junction is discordant with germline, which a read error may explain. V and J are TRBV5-1 and TRBJ2-1; 10 positions agree with TRBD2. The CDR3 is made up of 14 amino acids. CDR1 is SGHRS and CDR2 is YFSETQ in the germline V gene. The CDR3 spells CASTLLAGAREQFF. CDR3 sequence (DNA): TGTGCCAGCACCCTTCTAGCGGGAGCTCGGGAGCAGTTCTTC.

This rearrangement joins TRBV9 to TRBJ1-5; 7 bases match TRBD1. Trimming at V came to 6 bases and at J to 3 bases, leaving 12 bases not matched to a gene. In germline, CDR1 is SGDLS, CDR2 YYNGEE. The CDR3 is 16 amino acids. The CDR3 region is CASTFNQGQDNQPQHF. Written as DNA, the CDR3 is TGTGCCAGCACCTTTAACCAAGGACAGGACAATCAGCCCCAGCATTTT. Full variable domain (remainder filled in from reference TRBV9 and TRBJ1-5): DSGVTQTPKHLITATGQRVTLRCSPRSGDLSVYWYQQSLDQGLQFLIQYYNGEERAKGNILERFSAQQFPDLHSELNLSSLELGDSALYFCASTFNQGQDNQPQHFGDGTRLSIL.

CDR3 sequence (DNA): TGTGCCAGTAGTAGACAGGGCAATGAGCAGTTCTTC. Its translation is CASSRQGNEQFF. The chain links TRBV19 to TRBJ2-1, with TRBD1 matching over 7 bases. Trimming removed 4 bases from V and 6 bases from J; junction bases left unmatched: 0. Germline V CDR1 and CDR2: LNHDA, SQIVND (reference sequence). CDR3 size: 12 residues. Drawing the rest from reference TRBV19 and TRBJ2-1, the complete variable domain is DGGITQSPKYLFRKEGQNVTLSCEQNLNHDAMYWYRQDPGQGLRLIYYSQIVNDFQKGDIAEGYSVSREKKESFPLTVTSAQKNPTAFYLCASSRQGNEQFFGPGTRLTVL.

This chain links TRBV4-2 with TRBJ2-1; TRBD2 aligns across 10 bases. CDR1 is LGHNA and CDR2 is YNFKEQ in the germline V gene. Trimming cost V 4 bases and J 5 bases; bases outside gene matches: 2. The CDR3 length is 14 residues. As DNA, the CDR3 is TGTGCCAGCAGCCTCCTAGCGGGGGACAATGAGCAGTTCTTC. Its translation: CASSLLAGDNEQFF.

This clone was observed many times. This sequence joins TRBV6-4 and TRBJ2-1; 7 nucleotides align to TRBD2. The CDR3 is made up of 15 amino acids. V lost 4 bases and J lost 2; bases outside the gene matches: 5. Germline lookup yields CDR1 MRHNA and CDR2 SNTAGT. The DNA of the CDR3 is TGTGCCAGCAGTGCGTCTAGCGGTACCTACAATGAGCAGTTCTTC. This translates into CASSASSGTYNEQFF.

This clone was recorded many times. J is TRBJ2-2 and V is TRBV19; D ambiguous. V was pared by 8 bases and J by 0 bases, with 7 bases between. Germline V gene sequence: CDR1 LNHDA, CDR2 SQIVND (reference sequence). The CDR3 has 13 residues. The CDR3 loop reads CASWASNTGELFF. In DNA, the CDR3 is TGTGCCAGTTGGGCTTCGAACACCGGGGAGCTGTTTTTT.

V and J are TRBV15 and TRBJ1-4; 9 positions match TRBD1. Germline trimming cut 5 bases from V and 7 bases from J; bases unmatched to any gene: 8. The CDR3 runs 15 residues. Germline V gene lookup returns CDR1 LNHNV and CDR2 YYDKDF (reference sequence). CDR3 in DNA: TGTGCCACCAGCCAAGATGACAGGGGGATTGAAAAACTGTTTTTT. Translation: CATSQDDRGIEKLFF.

V gene TRBV19 combines with J gene TRBJ2-6, with TRBD1 matching over 10 bases. CDR1 LNHDA and CDR2 SQIVND come from the germline V gene (reference sequence). The CDR3 sequence is 18 residues long. The trim removed 6 bases at V and 3 bases at J, leaving 11 bases unmatched. The CDR3 DNA is TGTGCCAGTAGAAAAACCGGGACAGGGGAAGGTGGGGCCAACGTCCTGACTTTC. Amino acids: CASRKTGTGEGGANVLTF. Full variable domain (rest looked up from reference TRBV19 and TRBJ2-6): DGGITQSPKYLFRKEGQNVTLSCEQNLNHDAMYWYRQDPGQGLRLIYYSQIVNDFQKGDIAEGYSVSREKKESFPLTVTSAQKNPTAFYLCASRKTGTGEGGANVLTFGAGSRLTVL.

This chain links TRBV30 with TRBJ2-2; 12 positions agree with TRBD2. V dropped 2 bases and J dropped 9; count of bases not matched to a gene: 7. This CDR3 spans 15 amino acids. Germline V gene lookup returns CDR1 GTSNPN and CDR2 SVGIG (reference sequence). The CDR3 DNA follows: TGTGCCTGGAGTTCCCCGGGACTAGCGGGTTGGGAGCTGTTTTTT. Encoded protein: CAWSSPGLAGWELFF.

The genes are TRBV10-3 and TRBJ1-1, with D hard to call. V gave up 2 bases and J gave up 1 base, with 5 bases separating them. The CDR3 runs 13 residues. Germline CDR1 and CDR2: ENHRY and SYGVKD. CDR3 residues: CAISEKQNTEAFF. Written as DNA, the CDR3 is TGTGCCATCAGTGAGAAACAGAACACTGAAGCTTTCTTT.

The CDR3 here is CASSPPVQNRGSFF. As DNA, the CDR3 is TGTGCCAGCAGCCCGCCTGTGCAGAATAGAGGATCGTTCTTC. The genes are TRBV4-2 and TRBJ2-1; D gene uncertain. V lost 4 bases and J 15 bases, leaving 22 bases between the germline ends. CDR1 and CDR2 from the germline V gene are LGHNA and YNFKEQ. The CDR3 totals 14 residues.

Regarding this clone: The germline gene is not matched at one end of the junction; a read error may be the cause. This chain links TRBV5-1 with TRBJ2-1; TRBD2 agrees at 8 bases. Germline V lookup: CDR1 SGHRS, CDR2 YFSETQ. The CDR3 is made up of 17 amino acids. The chain's CDR3 is CASSQTPGLGSYNEQFF. Here the CDR3 DNA reads TGTGCCAGCAGCCAAACCCCGGGACTAGGATCCTACAATGAGCAGTTCTTC.

The chain links TRBV7-3 to TRBJ1-1; the D gene is possibly TRBD1 (5 bases). The V end lost 4 bases, the J end lost 0 bases, and 12 bases lay between the germline ends. Germline V CDR1 and CDR2: SGHTA, FQGTGA. The CDR3 has 15 amino acids. This CDR3 is CASSSGSSVNTEAFF. In nucleotides, the CDR3 is TGTGCCAGCAGCTCAGGGTCGTCGGTGAACACTGAAGCTTTCTTT. The full variable domain, completed using reference TRBV7-3 and TRBJ1-1, is GAGVSQTPSNKVTEKGKYVELRCDPISGHTALYWYRQSLGQGPEFLIYFQGTGAADDSGLPNDRFFAVRPEGSVSTLKIQRTERGDSAVYLCASSSGSSVNTEAFFGQGTRLTVV.

V gene TRBV23-1 combines with J gene TRBJ2-7, with a possible D match to TRBD2 (6 bases). TRBV23-1 is an ORF; its function is uncertain. V lost 9 bases and J lost 2, with 14 bases in between. The CDR3 spans 13 residues. The CDR3 loop reads CASLTSGAYEQYV. The CDR3 nucleotides are TGCGCCAGTCTTACCTCGGGGGCCTACGAGCAGTACGTC.